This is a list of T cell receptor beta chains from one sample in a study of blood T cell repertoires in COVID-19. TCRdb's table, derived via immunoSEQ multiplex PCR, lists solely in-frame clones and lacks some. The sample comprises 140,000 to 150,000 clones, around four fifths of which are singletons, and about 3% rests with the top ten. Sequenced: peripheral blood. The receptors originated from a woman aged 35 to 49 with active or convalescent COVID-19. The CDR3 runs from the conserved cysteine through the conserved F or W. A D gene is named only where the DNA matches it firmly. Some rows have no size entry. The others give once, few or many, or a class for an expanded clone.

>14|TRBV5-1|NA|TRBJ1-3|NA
TGCGCCAGCAGCTTGGTAGGGGCCGGAAACACCATATATTTT
CASSLVGAGNTIYF
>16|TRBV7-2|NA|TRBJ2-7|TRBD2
TGTGCCAGCAGCTTAGGGGAACTAGCGGGGACCTACGAGCAGTACTTC
CASSLGELAGTYEQYF
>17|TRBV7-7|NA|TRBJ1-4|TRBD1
TGTGCTAGCAGCTTTGGACAGGGGGTTCCAGCTAATGAAAAACTGTTTTTT
CASSFGQGVPANEKLFF
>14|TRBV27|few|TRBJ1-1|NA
TGTGCCAGCAGGGCTCGACAGGTAAACACTGAAGCTTTCTTT
CASRARQVNTEAFF
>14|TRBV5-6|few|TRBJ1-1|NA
TGTGCCAGCAGCTTGCGACGGGGGAACACTGAAGCTTTCTTT
CASSLRRGNTEAFF
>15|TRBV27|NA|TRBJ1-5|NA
TGTGCCAGCAGTCTCTCAAATACAGACCATCAGCCCCAGCATTTT
CASSLSNTDHQPQHF
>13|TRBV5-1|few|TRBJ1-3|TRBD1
TGCGCCAGCAGCCGGGACAGAGGAAACACCATATATTTT
CASSRDRGNTIYF
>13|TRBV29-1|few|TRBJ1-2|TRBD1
TGCAGCGTTCCAGGGGGCCTTGACTATGGCTACACCTTC
CSVPGGLDYGYTF
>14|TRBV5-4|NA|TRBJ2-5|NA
TGTGCCAGCAGCTTGTCGCGGGGACAAGAGACCCAGTACTTC
CASSLSRGQETQYF
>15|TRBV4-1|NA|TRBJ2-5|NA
TGCGCCAGCAGCCAAGCCGACCGCGAGGTAATGGCCCAGTACTTC
CASSQADREVMAQYF
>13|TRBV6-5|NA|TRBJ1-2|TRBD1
TGTGCCAGCAGGGAGACAGGGAGTTGGGGCTACACCTTC
CASRETGSWGYTF
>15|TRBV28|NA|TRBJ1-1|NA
TGTGCCAGCACCCCCAGTAGGGGGTTGAACACTGAAGCTTTCTTT
CASTPSRGLNTEAFF
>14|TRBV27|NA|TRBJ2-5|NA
TGTGCCAGCAGTCCCACCACACAAGCGGGGACCCAGTACTTC
CASSPTTQAGTQYF
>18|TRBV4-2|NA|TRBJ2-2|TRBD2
TGTGCCAGCAGCCCCCCGGTTAGCGGGGGCCCGAACACCGGGGAGCTGTTTTTT
CASSPPVSGGPNTGELFF
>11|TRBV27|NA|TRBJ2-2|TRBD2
TGTGGTTCTCGGGGGGGCGGGGAGCTGTTTTTT
CGSRGGGELFF
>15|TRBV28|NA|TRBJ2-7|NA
TGTGCCAGCAGTCCGGCTGGACGGGGCTCCTACGAGCAGTACTTC
CASSPAGRGSYEQYF
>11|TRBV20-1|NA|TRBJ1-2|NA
TGCAGTGCTAGGGGAGGCGGTGGCTACACCTTC
CSARGGGGYTF
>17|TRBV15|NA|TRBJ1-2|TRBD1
TGTGCCACCAGCAGAGGTTCAACCCAACAGGGGAAAGATGGCTACACCTTC
CATSRGSTQQGKDGYTF
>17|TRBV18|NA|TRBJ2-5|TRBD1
TGTGCCAGCTCACCCCGAAGAACGGACAGGGGGAGAGAGACCCAGTACTTC
CASSPRRTDRGRETQYF
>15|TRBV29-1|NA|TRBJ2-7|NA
TGCAGCGTTGTACCCTCGAGGGGGGGAACCTACGAGCAGTACTTC
CSVVPSRGGTYEQYF
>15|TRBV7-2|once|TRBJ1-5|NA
TGTGCCAGCAGCACCCTGACAGGTCACAATCAGCCCCAGCATTTT
CASSTLTGHNQPQHF
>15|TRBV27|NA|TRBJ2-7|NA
TGTGCCAGCAGTTTAAGCGACCCCTCCTTCTACGAGCAGTACTTC
CASSLSDPSFYEQYF
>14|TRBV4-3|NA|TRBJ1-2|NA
TGCGCCAGCAGCCAAGAAAGTCAAAGGACTCGCTACACCTTC
CASSQESQRTRYTF
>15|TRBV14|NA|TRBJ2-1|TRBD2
TGTGCCAGCAGCCACGCGGGGAGGGGCTACAATGAGCAGTTCTTC
CASSHAGRGYNEQFF
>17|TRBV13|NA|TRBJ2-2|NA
TGTGCCAGCAGCTCCCTATTGACTCGTGCGAACACCGGGGAGCTGTTTTTT
CASSSLLTRANTGELFF
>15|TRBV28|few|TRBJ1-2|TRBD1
TGTGCCAGCAGCGCCGGGACAGGGGTATTCTATGGCTACACCTTC
CASSAGTGVFYGYTF
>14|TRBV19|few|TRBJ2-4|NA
TGTGCCAGTAGTATCCCCGACACCAAAAACATTCAGTACTTC
CASSIPDTKNIQYF
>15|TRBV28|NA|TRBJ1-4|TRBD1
TGTGCCAGCAGTTCCCGGACAGGGGTCAGAGAAAAACTGTTTTTT
CASSSRTGVREKLFF